The clone carrying this TCR beta chain appeared a few times. Antigen unknown. Per germline, CDR1 KGHSH and CDR2 LQKENI. The CDR3 covers 14 residues. V lost 3 bases to trimming and J lost 5 bases, with 11 bases between them. Indicated time point: newly diagnosed GD, antithyroid drugs for less than 3 months. The TCR library was prepared using RNA isolated from PBMCs. Blood from the periphery, around 9 milliliters in all, was drawn into EDTA tubes. The authors built TCR beta libraries using iRepertoire HTBI primers and Arm-PCR of CDR3 regions. MiXCR, applied by TCRdb to the multiplex PCR reads, yields one record per CDR3 protein. Of roughly 320,000 distinct CDR3 sequences listed, 16% are singletons. The data were obtained in a study of regulatory T cells in long-lasting Graves disease. The study's findings and limits: Favored usage of TRBV28, TRBJ1-2 and TRBJ2-5 was recorded in persistent disease.

These data are also associated with another study on T cells in Graves' hyperthyroidism and ophthalmopathy. This second study notes: With the HTBI primer set, the TCR CDR3 went through a first round of RT-PCR.

J is TRBJ2-1 and V is TRBV18; D is ambiguous. This TCR came from a man between 40 and 49 years old with Graves disease. The starting material was peripheral blood mononuclear cells (PBMCs), obtained at new diagnosis, from a patient treated with antithyroid drugs. The CDR3 sequence is CASSPPVRDNEQFF. CDR3 sequence (DNA): TGTGCCAGCTCACCCCCGGTCCGGGACAATGAGCAGTTCTTC.